This record covers a single TCR beta chain. No cognate antigen has been identified for it. There are no base qualities to consult, and no much larger clone falls within one base. This specimen comes from a study of blood T cell repertoires in COVID-19 (dated by TCRdb to between 2020 and 2021). In the study overall: Samples covering the acute and convalescent phases of COVID-19 were provided by collaborators in the United States, Italy and Spain. Samples came from the ongoing ImmuneRACE study (first 160 participants) plus 1,254 subjects from 6 global collaborators. The prospective study material was composed of cDNA or gDNA derived from T cells, B-cell-depleted T cells, or PBMCs. HLA class I and class II types, where available, came from metadata supplied by the sample provider rather than from assay-based typing. A freely available public database, intended as a resource for researchers studying the immune response to SARS-CoV-2, is where the repertoires were released. Deeply sampled blood TCRbeta repertoires from subjects exposed to, actively infected with, or recovered from COVID-19 were included in the dataset. The sample metadata nearly always contained a de-identified subject ID, COVID-19 status, age in years and sex.

TCRbeta CDR3 regions were amplified from genomic DNA by means of the immunoSEQ Assay, a bias-controlled multiplex PCR. Per the original workflow: The number of nucleated cells in each sample was estimated by amplification of reference gene primers within the assay. Sequence reads were collapsed and filtered to measure the absolute abundance of every unique TCRbeta CDR3 rearrangement. For each sample, productive Simpson clonality was calculated as the square root of Simpson's diversity index over productive rearrangements. The immuneACCESS repertoire file appears here via TCRdb, limited to in-frame rearrangements. These files lack a portion of the clones; in checked studies, under half of the deficit traces to unresolved V genes, and the cause of the others is not known. From that table come the V and J calls and clone size; the DNA was used to work out D and trimming. The sample has roughly 160,000 clones on record, 80% to 90% of them singletons. Together, the top ten hold approximately 10% of the sample.

In Seattle, one collaborating source enrolled patients while the infection was active and tracked those patients longitudinally over the course of disease. Each collaborating institution followed its own protocols to collect whole blood in K2EDTA tubes. Collaborator samples were shipped for TCRbeta analysis as frozen whole blood, isolated PBMCs, or DNA extracted from either sample type. The paper as a whole reports these results and caveats: The quantity of clinical and demographic metadata differed by source and by participant and was supplied without curation.

Reading the germline V gene gives CDR1 SGHTA and CDR2 FQGNSA. V lost 3 bases and J lost 8 bases; the stretch between them is 11 bases long. The CDR3 numbers 13 residues from cysteine through phenylalanine. Just CDR3 DNA is preserved here, 39 bases in frame from base 1. Sequences were obtained from peripheral blood. This receptor was taken from a woman in her seventies with COVID-19, enrolled during active disease. The sequence links TRBV7-2 to TRBJ2-1; no D segment can be confidently identified. The encoded CDR3 is CASSFVPLDEQFF. Read as DNA, the sequence is TGTGCCAGCAGCTTTGTGCCACTTGATGAGCAGTTCTTC.